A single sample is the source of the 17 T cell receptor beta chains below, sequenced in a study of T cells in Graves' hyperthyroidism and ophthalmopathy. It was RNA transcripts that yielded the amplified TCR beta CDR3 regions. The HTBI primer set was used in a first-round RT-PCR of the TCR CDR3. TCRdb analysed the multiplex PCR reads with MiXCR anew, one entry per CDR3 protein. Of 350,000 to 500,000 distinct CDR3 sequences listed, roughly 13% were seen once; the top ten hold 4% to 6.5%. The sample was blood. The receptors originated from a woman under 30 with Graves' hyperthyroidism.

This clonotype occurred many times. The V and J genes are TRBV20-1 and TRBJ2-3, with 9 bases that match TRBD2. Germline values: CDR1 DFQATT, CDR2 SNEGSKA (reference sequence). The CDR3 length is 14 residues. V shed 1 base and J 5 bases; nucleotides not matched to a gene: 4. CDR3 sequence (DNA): TGCAGTGCTAGAGCCCTAGCGGGAATAGATACGCAGTATTTT. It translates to CSARALAGIDTQYF.

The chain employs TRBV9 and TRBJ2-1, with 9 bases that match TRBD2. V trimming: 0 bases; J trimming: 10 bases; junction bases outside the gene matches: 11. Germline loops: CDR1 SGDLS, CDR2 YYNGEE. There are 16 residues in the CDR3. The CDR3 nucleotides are TGTGCCAGCAGCGTAGAGCTTAGCGGGAGATACTTGGAGCAGTTCTTC. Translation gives CASSVELSGRYLEQFF.

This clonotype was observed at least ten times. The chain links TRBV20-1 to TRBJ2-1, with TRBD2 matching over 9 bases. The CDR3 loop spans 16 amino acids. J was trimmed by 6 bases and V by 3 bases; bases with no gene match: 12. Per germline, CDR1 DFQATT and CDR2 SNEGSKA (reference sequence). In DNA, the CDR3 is TGCAGTGCTAGGAGCCCAGCGGGAGGATCGGGCAATGAGCAGTTCTTC. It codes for CSARSPAGGSGNEQFF.

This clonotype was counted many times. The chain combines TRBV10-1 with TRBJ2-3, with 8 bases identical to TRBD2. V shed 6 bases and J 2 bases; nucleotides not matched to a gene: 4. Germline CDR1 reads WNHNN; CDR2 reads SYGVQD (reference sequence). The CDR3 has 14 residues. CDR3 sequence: CASRPAGDTDTQYF. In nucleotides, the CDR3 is TGCGCCAGCAGGCCAGCGGGGGACACAGATACGCAGTATTTT.

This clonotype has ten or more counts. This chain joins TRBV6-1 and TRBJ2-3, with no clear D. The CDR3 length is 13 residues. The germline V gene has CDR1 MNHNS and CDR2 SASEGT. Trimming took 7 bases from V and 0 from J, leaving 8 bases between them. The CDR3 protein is CASMRVSTDTQYF. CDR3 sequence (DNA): TGTGCCAGCATGCGAGTTAGCACAGATACGCAGTATTTT.

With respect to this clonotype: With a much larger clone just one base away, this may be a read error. CDR3 DNA sequence: TGCGCCAGCAGTGAGTCCGGGGCAGGTAACGAGCAGTACTTC. It is translated as CASSESGAGNEQYF. This rearrangement joins TRBV10-1 to TRBJ2-7; D might be TRBD1 or TRBD2, each matching 5 bases. The CDR3 loop spans 14 amino acids. Trimming cost V 0 bases and J 5 bases, with 11 bases left between them. Germline V gives CDR1 WNHNN, CDR2 SYGVQD (reference sequence).

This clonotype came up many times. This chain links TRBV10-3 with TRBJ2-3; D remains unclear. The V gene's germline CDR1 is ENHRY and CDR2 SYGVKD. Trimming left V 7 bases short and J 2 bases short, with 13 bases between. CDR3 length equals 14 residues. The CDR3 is CAINRASNTDTQYF. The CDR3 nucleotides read TGTGCCATCAATCGGGCGAGCAACACAGATACGCAGTATTTT.

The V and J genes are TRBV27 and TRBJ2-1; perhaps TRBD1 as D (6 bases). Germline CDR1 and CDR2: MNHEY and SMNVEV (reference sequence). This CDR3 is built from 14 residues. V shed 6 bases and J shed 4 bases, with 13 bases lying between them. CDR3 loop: CASSPLGAYNEQFF. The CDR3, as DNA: TGTGCCAGCAGCCCACTGGGGGCTTACAATGAGCAGTTCTTC.

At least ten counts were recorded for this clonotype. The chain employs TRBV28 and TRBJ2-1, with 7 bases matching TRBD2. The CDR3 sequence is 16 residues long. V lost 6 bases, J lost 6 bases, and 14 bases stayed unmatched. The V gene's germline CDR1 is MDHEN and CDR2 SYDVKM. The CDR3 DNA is TGTGCCAGCAGCCGAAATTTAGCGGGTTACGGCAATGAGCAGTTCTTC. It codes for CASSRNLAGYGNEQFF. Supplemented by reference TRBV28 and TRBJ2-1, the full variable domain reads DVKVTQSSRYLVKRTGEKVFLECVQDMDHENMFWYRQDPGLGLRLIYFSYDVKMKEKGDIPEGYSVSREKKERFSLILESASTNQTSMYLCASSRNLAGYGNEQFFGPGTRLTVL.

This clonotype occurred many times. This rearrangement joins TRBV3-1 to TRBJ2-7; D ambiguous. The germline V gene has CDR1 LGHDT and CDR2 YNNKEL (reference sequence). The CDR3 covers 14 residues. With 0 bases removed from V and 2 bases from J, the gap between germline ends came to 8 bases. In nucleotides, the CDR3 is TGTGCCAGCAGCCAAGAACCACGGACCTACGAGCAGTACTTC. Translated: CASSQEPRTYEQYF.

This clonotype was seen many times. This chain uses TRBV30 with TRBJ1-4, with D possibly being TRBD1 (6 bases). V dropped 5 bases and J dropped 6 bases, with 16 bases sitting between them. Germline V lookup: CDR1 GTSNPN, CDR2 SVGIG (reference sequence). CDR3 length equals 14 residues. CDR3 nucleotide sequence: TGTGCCTGGGGGGATGACAGGATTGATGAAAAACTGTTTTTT. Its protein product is CAWGDDRIDEKLFF.

Written as DNA, the CDR3 is TGCGCCAGCGCATGGACAGGGGAAGCCGGGGAGCTGTTTTTT. Its translation: CASAWTGEAGELFF. The J gene is TRBJ2-2, the V gene TRBV10-2; 9 nucleotides match TRBD1. Per germline, CDR1 WSHSY and CDR2 SAAADI. This CDR3 is built from 14 residues. The V gene end was trimmed by 8 bases and the J gene end by 6 bases; junction bases not matched to a gene: 7.

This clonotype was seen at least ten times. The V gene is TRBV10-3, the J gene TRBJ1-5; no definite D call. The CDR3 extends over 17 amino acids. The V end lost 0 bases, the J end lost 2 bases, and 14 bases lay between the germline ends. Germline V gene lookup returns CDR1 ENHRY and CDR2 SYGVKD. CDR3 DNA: TGTGCCATCAGTGAGTCTAGCGGAGGTCGGGGCAATCAGCCCCAGCATTTT. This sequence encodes CAISESSGGRGNQPQHF.

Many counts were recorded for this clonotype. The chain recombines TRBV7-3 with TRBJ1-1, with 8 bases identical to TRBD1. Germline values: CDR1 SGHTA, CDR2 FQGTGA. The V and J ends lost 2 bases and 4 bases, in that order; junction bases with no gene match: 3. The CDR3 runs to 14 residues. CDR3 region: CASSLAGGTTEAFF. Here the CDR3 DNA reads TGTGCCAGCAGCTTAGCAGGGGGCACCACTGAAGCTTTCTTT.

The CDR3 is CASSPTGGALEKLFF. DNA of the CDR3: TGTGCCAGCAGCCCTACAGGGGGCGCGTTGGAAAAACTGTTTTTT. The chain is built from TRBV7-3 and TRBJ1-4, with 9 bases that match TRBD1. The V gene's germline CDR1 is SGHTA and CDR2 FQGTGA. V dropped 5 bases and J dropped 8; count of bases not matched to a gene: 9. This CDR3 is 15 amino acids long.

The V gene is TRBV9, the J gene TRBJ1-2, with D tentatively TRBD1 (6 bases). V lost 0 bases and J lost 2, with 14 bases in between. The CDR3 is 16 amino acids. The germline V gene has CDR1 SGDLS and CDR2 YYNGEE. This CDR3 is CASSVDFQGPNYGYTF. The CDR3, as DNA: TGTGCCAGCAGCGTAGATTTCCAGGGGCCCAACTATGGCTACACCTTC.

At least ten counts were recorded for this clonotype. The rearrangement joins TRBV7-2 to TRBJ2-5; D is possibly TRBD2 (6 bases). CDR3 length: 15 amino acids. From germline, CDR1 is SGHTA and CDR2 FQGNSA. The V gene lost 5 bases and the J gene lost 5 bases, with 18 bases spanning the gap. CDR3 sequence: CASSPDPGEGETQYF. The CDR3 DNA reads TGTGCCAGCAGCCCCGATCCGGGAGAGGGGGAGACCCAGTACTTC.